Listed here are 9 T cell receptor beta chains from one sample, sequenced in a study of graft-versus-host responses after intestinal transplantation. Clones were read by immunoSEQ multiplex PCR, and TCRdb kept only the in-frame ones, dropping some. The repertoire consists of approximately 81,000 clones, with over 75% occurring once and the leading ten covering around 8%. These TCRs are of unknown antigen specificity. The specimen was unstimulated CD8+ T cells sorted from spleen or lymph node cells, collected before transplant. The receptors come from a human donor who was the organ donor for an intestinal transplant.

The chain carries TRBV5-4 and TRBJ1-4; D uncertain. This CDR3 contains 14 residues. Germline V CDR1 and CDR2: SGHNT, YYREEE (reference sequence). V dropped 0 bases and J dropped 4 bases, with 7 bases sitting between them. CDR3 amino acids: CASSLEGYNEKLFF. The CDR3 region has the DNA TGTGCCAGCAGCTTGGAAGGCTATAATGAAAAACTGTTTTTT.

The CDR3 is CASSYLGTGDTEAFF. The CDR3, as DNA: TGTGCCAGCAGTTATCTTGGGACAGGGGACACTGAAGCTTTCTTT. This chain connects TRBV6-6 to TRBJ1-1; 10 bases agree with TRBD1. This CDR3 comprises 15 residues. Germline lookup yields CDR1 MNHNY and CDR2 SVGAGI (reference sequence). The V segment lost 3 bases and the J segment 3 bases; nucleotides outside the gene matches: 4.

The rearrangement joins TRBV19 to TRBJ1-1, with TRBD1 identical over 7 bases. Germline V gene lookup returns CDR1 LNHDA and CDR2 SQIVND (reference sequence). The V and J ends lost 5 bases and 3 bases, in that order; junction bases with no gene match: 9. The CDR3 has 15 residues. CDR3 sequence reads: CASSDTTGWDTEAFF. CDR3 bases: TGTGCCAGTAGTGACACGACAGGGTGGGACACTGAAGCTTTCTTT.

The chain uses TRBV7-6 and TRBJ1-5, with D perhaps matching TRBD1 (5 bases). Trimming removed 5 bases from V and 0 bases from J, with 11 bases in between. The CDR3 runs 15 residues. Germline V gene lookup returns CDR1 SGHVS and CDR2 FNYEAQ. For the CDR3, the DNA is TGTGCCAGCAGCCCTACAGGAACTAGCAATCAGCCCCAGCATTTT. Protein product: CASSPTGTSNQPQHF.

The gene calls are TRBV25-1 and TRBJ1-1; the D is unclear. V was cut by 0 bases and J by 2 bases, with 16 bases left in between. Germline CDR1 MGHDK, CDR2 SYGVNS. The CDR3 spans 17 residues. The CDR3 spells CASSEYFRPTLNTEAFF. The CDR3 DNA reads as TGTGCCAGCAGTGAATATTTTAGACCCACGTTAAACACTGAAGCTTTCTTT.

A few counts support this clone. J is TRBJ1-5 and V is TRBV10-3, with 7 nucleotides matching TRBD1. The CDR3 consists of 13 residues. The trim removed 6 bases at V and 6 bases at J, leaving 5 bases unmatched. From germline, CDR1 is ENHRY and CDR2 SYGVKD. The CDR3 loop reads CAIRDREGQPQHF. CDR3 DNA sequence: TGTGCCATCAGAGACAGGGAAGGTCAGCCCCAGCATTTT.

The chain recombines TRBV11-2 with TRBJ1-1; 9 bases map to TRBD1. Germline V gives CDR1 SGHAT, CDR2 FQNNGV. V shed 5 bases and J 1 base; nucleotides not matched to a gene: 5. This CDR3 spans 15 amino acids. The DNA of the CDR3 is TGTGCCAGCAGCACGGGGACAGGGACGAACACTGAAGCTTTCTTT. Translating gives CASSTGTGTNTEAFF.

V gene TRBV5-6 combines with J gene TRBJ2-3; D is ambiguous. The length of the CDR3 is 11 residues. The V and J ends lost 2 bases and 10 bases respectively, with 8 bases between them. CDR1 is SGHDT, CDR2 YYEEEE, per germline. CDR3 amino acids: CASSFIDAQYF. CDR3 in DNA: TGTGCCAGCAGCTTCATTGATGCGCAGTATTTT.

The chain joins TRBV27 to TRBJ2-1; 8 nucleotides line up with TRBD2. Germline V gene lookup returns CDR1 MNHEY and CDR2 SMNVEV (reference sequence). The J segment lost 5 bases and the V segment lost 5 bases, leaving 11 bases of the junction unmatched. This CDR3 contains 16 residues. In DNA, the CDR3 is TGTGCCAGCAGTCTCCCCGGGGAGCGGGGGCACAATGAGCAGTTCTTC. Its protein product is CASSLPGERGHNEQFF.